The 18 T cell receptor beta chains presented below share a single source sample, sequenced in a study of glioma-infiltrating T cells after dendritic cell vaccination. The sample's time point: after dendritic cell vaccination, including at tumor progression/relapse. Data came from immunoSEQ multiplex PCR; TCRdb stores just in-frame clones and leaves some out. The data show roughly 80,000 clones, around 86% seen once. The material sequenced was blood, taken after dendritic cell vaccination. Every receptor here comes from a human donor with glioblastoma.

The CDR3 DNA is TGTGCCAGCAGCCCATCATCACAGGGGAACTATGGCTACACCTTC. Translated: CASSPSSQGNYGYTF. This rearrangement joins TRBV5-4 to TRBJ1-2; 7 nucleotides align to TRBD1. Germline trimming cut 4 bases from V and 2 bases from J; bases unmatched to any gene: 8. This CDR3 spans 15 amino acids. Per the germline V gene, CDR1 is SGHNT and CDR2 is YYREEE (reference sequence).

The rearrangement uses TRBV5-5 and TRBJ2-7, with a tentative D call TRBD1 (5 bases). This CDR3 spans 15 amino acids. Germline CDR1 and CDR2: SGHKS and YYEKEE (reference sequence). V was shortened by 0 bases and J by 3 bases, with 13 bases between the two germline ends. The CDR3 loop is CASSLATGSIYEQYF. Here the CDR3 DNA reads TGTGCCAGCAGCTTGGCCACAGGCAGTATCTACGAGCAGTACTTC. Using reference TRBV5-5 and TRBJ2-7 for the parts outside the CDR3, the full variable domain is DAGVTQSPTHLIKTRGQQVTLRCSPISGHKSVSWYQQVLGQGPQFIFQYYEKEERGRGNFPDRFSARQFPNYSSELNVNALLLGDSALYLCASSLATGSIYEQYFGPGTRLTVT.

This chain connects TRBV19 to TRBJ2-7, with a possible D match to TRBD1 (6 bases). CDR3 length: 15 amino acids. Germline loops: CDR1 LNHDA, CDR2 SQIVND (reference sequence). V gave up 0 bases and J gave up 3 bases, with 12 bases separating them. The CDR3: CASSIDLGQHYEQYF. The CDR3 DNA sequence: TGTGCCAGTAGTATAGATCTTGGACAGCACTACGAGCAGTACTTC.

V usage is TRBV4-2 and J usage is TRBJ2-7; tentatively, D is TRBD2 (6 bases). From germline, CDR1 is LGHNA and CDR2 YNFKEQ. The CDR3 runs 20 residues. The V and J ends lost 0 bases and 2 bases respectively, with 26 bases between them. Here the CDR3 reads CASSQDGTGTYRELTYEQYF. Written as DNA, the CDR3 is TGTGCCAGCAGCCAAGATGGGACGGGGACTTATCGGGAACTAACCTACGAGCAGTACTTC.

This clone was observed once. The V call is TRBV5-1, the J call TRBJ2-6; no firm D call. V shed 2 bases and J shed 0 bases, with 9 bases lying between them. Germline CDR1 SGHRS, CDR2 YFSETQ. The CDR3 spans 16 residues. CDR3 in DNA: TGCGCCAGCAGCTTTTCTGTTCCCTCTGGGGCCAACGTCCTGACTTTC. It is translated as CASSFSVPSGANVLTF.

The gene calls are TRBV7-6 and TRBJ1-3; D gene ambiguous. CDR3 size: 14 residues. Trimming removed 5 bases at V and 3 bases at J, with 11 bases between. CDR1 and CDR2 (germline): SGHVS, FNYEAQ. The CDR3 DNA is TGTGCCAGCAGCGCTAGGATGGATGGAAACACCATATATTTT. As protein: CASSARMDGNTIYF.

J is TRBJ2-1 and V is TRBV5-4; TRBD2 matches at 14 bases. This CDR3 has 19 amino acids. Germline V lookup: CDR1 SGHNT, CDR2 YYREEE (reference sequence). The V gene end was trimmed by 0 bases and the J gene end by 1 base; junction bases not matched to a gene: 6. The CDR3: CASSLARLAGGSSYNEQFF. CDR3 in DNA: TGTGCCAGCAGCTTGGCCCGACTAGCGGGAGGGAGTTCCTACAATGAGCAGTTCTTC. The variable domain in full, with the rest retrieved from reference TRBV5-4 and TRBJ2-1, is ETGVTQSPTHLIKTRGQQVTLRCSSQSGHNTVSWYQQALGQGPQFIFQYYREEENGRGNFPPRFSGLQFPNYSSELNVNALELDDSALYLCASSLARLAGGSSYNEQFFGPGTRLTVL.

J is TRBJ2-3 and V is TRBV4-3; perhaps TRBD2 as D (6 bases). The CDR3 is 15 amino acids. Between the trimmed V and J ends, which lost 0 bases and 8 bases, there was a span of 15 bases. Germline-derived CDR1 and CDR2 are LGHNA and YSLEER. DNA of the CDR3: TGCGCCAGCAGCCAAGATTTGGATCGGGGAGGTACGCAGTATTTT. This sequence encodes CASSQDLDRGGTQYF.

This clone came up a few times. The V gene is TRBV7-2, the J gene TRBJ2-7; unclear D gene. Trimming stripped 0 bases from V and 0 bases from J, with 6 bases between. CDR3 length equals 14 residues. Looked up from germline, CDR1 is SGHTA and CDR2 is FQGNSA. CDR3 nucleotides: TGTGCCAGCAGCTTAGCGCGGAGCTCCTACGAGCAGTACTTC. Amino acid sequence: CASSLARSSYEQYF.

The count of this clone is one. This chain joins TRBV4-1 and TRBJ2-3, with 12 bases fitting TRBD2. V was clipped by 4 bases and J by 3 bases; unmatched bases: 2. Looked up from germline, CDR1 is MGHRA and CDR2 is YSYEKL. CDR3 length: 15 amino acids. CDR3 sequence (DNA): TGCGCCAGCAGCCCCGGGACTAGCGGGACAGATACGCAGTATTTT. Protein: CASSPGTSGTDTQYF.

The genes are TRBV6-1 and TRBJ2-7; D might be TRBD2 (6 bases). V was clipped by 4 bases and J by 4 bases, with 14 bases between them. Germline CDR1 reads MNHNS; CDR2 reads SASEGT. The CDR3 extends over 14 amino acids. The CDR3 nucleotides read TGTGCCAGCAGTGGGGCGGGGCGGGCATACGAGCAGTACTTC. Its protein product is CASSGAGRAYEQYF.

The DNA for the CDR3 is TGCGCCAGCAGCGGACAGGCCAATTCACCCCTCCACTTT. Protein: CASSGQANSPLHF. J is TRBJ1-6 and V is TRBV10-1; 7 bases are shared with TRBD1. Trimming cost V 6 bases and J 7 bases; bases outside gene matches: 3. The CDR3 covers 13 residues. From germline, CDR1 is WNHNN and CDR2 SYGVQD (reference sequence).

The chain combines TRBV7-9 with TRBJ2-1; 10 bases agree with TRBD2. J was trimmed by 3 bases and V by 2 bases; bases with no gene match: 4. Germline values: CDR1 SEHNR, CDR2 FQNEAQ (reference sequence). The CDR3 consists of 16 residues. DNA for the CDR3: TGTGCCAGCAGCTTATTAGCGGGGGGTAGCTACAATGAGCAGTTCTTC. Translation: CASSLLAGGSYNEQFF.

The J gene is TRBJ1-1, the V gene TRBV5-6; 11 nucleotides align to TRBD1. Losses at the gene ends were 3 bases for V and 3 bases for J; bases not matched to a gene: 7. Germline CDR1 and CDR2: SGHDT and YYEEEE. The CDR3 spans 16 residues. The CDR3 loop is CASSSSGTGGYTEAFF. In nucleotides, the CDR3 is TGTGCCAGCAGCTCAAGTGGGACAGGGGGATACACTGAAGCTTTCTTT.

This sequence joins TRBV5-6 and TRBJ2-5; 12 bases agree with TRBD2. Germline loops: CDR1 SGHDT, CDR2 YYEEEE. The CDR3 is 15 amino acids. Germline trimming cut 2 bases from V and 5 bases from J; bases unmatched to any gene: 4. CDR3 region: CASSLRLAGEETQYF. The CDR3 bases are TGTGCCAGCAGCTTAAGACTAGCGGGGGAGGAGACCCAGTACTTC.

The chain employs TRBV29-1 and TRBJ1-1; the match to TRBD1 covers 7 bases. CDR1 is SQVTM and CDR2 is ANQGSEA in the germline V gene. The CDR3 runs to 14 residues. V lost 6 bases, J lost 5 bases, and 12 bases stayed unmatched. The chain's CDR3 is CSVQRQGGTTEAFF. DNA for the CDR3: TGCAGCGTCCAACGACAGGGAGGAACAACTGAAGCTTTCTTT.

The chain combines TRBV29-1 with TRBJ2-1, with 13 bases that match TRBD2. The CDR3 runs 15 residues. Germline V lookup: CDR1 SQVTM, CDR2 ANQGSEA. J was trimmed by 6 bases and V by 2 bases; bases with no gene match: 4. The CDR3 DNA reads as TGCAGCGTTGAATATGGGACTAGCGGGACCAATGAGCAGTTCTTC. The encoded protein is CSVEYGTSGTNEQFF.

This CDR3 reads CASSFSRAQETQYF. The CDR3 DNA follows: TGTGCCAGCAGCTTTTCGAGGGCCCAGGAGACCCAGTACTTC. The genes are TRBV7-2 and TRBJ2-5; D may be TRBD2 (5 bases). V was pared by 3 bases and J by 5 bases, with 13 bases between. CDR1 and CDR2 from the germline V gene are SGHTA and FQGNSA. The CDR3 is 14 amino acids.